The rows below give T cell receptor beta chains drawn from one sample of a study of blood T cell repertoires in COVID-19. The data were produced by immunoSEQ multiplex PCR, yet TCRdb's version contains in-frame clones alone and is incomplete. Found here are about 130,000 clones, around 85% of them singletons; the top ten hold 15% to 20%. Sequenced: peripheral blood. These receptors were collected from a woman between 50 and 59 years old who had recovered from COVID-19. Both conserved end residues are part of each CDR3. Each record gives: clone size, V gene, J gene, CDR3 protein. Rows give clone size only sometimes, using once, few, many, or a class for an expanded clone.

size: once; V: TRBV29-1; J: TRBJ2-7; CDR3: CSVALNSPLYEQYF
size: .; V: TRBV11-1; J: TRBJ2-2; CDR3: CASRMWTGDTGELFF
size: .; V: TRBV19; J: TRBJ2-1; CDR3: CASSINRGLGNEQFF
size: once; V: TRBV7-2; J: TRBJ2-5; CDR3: CASSREGETQYF
size: .; V: TRBV5-6; J: TRBJ2-7; CDR3: CASEEAGTGSYEQYF
size: .; V: TRBV5-6; J: TRBJ1-1; CDR3: CASSPQGIDTEAFF
size: .; V: TRBV6-2/TRBV6-3; J: TRBJ2-7; CDR3: CASSYSNRRRNSYEQYF
size: once; V: TRBV29-1; J: TRBJ1-1; CDR3: CSAKRANTEAFF
size: .; V: TRBV18; J: TRBJ2-4; CDR3: CASSPWGGVDIQYF
size: .; V: TRBV6-4; J: TRBJ1-2; CDR3: CAEVQGSYGSGYTF
size: .; V: TRBV7-2; J: TRBJ2-7; CDR3: CASSFRQAYHEQYF
size: .; V: TRBV4-1; J: TRBJ2-5; CDR3: CASSQDGIAATQETQYF
size: once; V: TRBV21-1; J: TRBJ2-2; CDR3: CASSKWSGPGELFF
size: few; V: TRBV30; J: TRBJ1-2; CDR3: CAWSVKQGGGYTF
size: .; V: TRBV15; J: TRBJ2-7; CDR3: CATSKETDSSYEQYF
size: .; V: TRBV7-9; J: TRBJ1-3; CDR3: CASSLALATVGSGNTIYF
size: .; V: TRBV6-2/TRBV6-3; J: TRBJ1-5; CDR3: CASSSDTGEFGQPQHF
size: once; V: TRBV2; J: TRBJ1-1; CDR3: CASRGDSMNTEAFF
size: few; V: TRBV5-4; J: TRBJ2-2; CDR3: CASSWEGVGGELFF
size: .; V: TRBV28; J: TRBJ1-1; CDR3: CASSLFAEAFF
size: few; V: TRBV6-5; J: TRBJ2-7; CDR3: CASRRTGGYEQYF
size: once; V: TRBV5-6; J: TRBJ2-3; CDR3: CASRTTSGGTDTQYF
size: .; V: TRBV7-9; J: TRBJ2-7; CDR3: CASSLDIGQGSYEQYF
size: .; V: TRBV3-1/TRBV3-2; J: TRBJ2-5; CDR3: CASSQGTSGDVETQYF
size: .; V: TRBV5-1; J: TRBJ1-2; CDR3: CASSLGQVYTF
size: .; V: TRBV27; J: TRBJ2-3; CDR3: CASSPTLAGGGDTQYF
size: .; V: TRBV29-1; J: TRBJ2-1; CDR3: CSVDPPSGSYEQFF
size: .; V: TRBV29-1; J: TRBJ1-1; CDR3: CSGSKQGLNTEAFF